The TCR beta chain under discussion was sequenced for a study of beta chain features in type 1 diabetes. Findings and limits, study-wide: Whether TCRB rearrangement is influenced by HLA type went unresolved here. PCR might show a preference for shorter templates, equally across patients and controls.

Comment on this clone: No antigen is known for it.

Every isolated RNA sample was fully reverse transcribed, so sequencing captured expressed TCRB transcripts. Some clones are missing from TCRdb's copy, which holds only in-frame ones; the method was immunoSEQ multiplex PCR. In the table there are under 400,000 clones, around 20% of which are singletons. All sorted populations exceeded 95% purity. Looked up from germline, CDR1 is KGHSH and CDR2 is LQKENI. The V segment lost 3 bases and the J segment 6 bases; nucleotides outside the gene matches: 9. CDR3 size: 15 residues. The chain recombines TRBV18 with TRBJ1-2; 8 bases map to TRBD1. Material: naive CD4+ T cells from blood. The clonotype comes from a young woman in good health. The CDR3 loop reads CASSPTSGGANGYTF. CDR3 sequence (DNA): TGTGCCAGCTCACCCACGTCAGGGGGCGCAAATGGCTACACCTTC.